This TCR beta chain emerged from a study of control samples from healthy donors and cancer patients. The repertoire was sequenced with immunoSEQ multiplex PCR; TCRdb's copy has only in-frame clones and lacks some. The data show 200,000 to 250,000 clones, with just under 95% seen just once and about 1.6% held by the top ten. CDR3 length: 14 residues. V shed 5 bases and J shed 4 bases, with 14 bases lying between them. Germline V lookup: CDR1 MNHEY, CDR2 SVGAGI. The chain uses TRBV6-5 and TRBJ1-1, with D possibly matching TRBD1 (5 bases). The TCR sequence derives from a man in his forties or fifties in good health. Sequencing used blood. The CDR3 reads CASSLQVRGTEAFF. As DNA, the CDR3 is TGTGCCAGCAGTCTACAGGTCCGGGGCACTGAAGCTTTCTTT.